One sample yielded the 21 T cell receptor beta chains listed below, sequenced in a study of beta chain features in type 1 diabetes. Findings and caveats of the study: In every one of the four CD4+ subsets, TCRB CDR3s were moderately but significantly shorter in Type 1 diabetes patients.

Every bit of the isolated RNA underwent reverse transcription, so sequencing read expressed TCRB transcripts. Measured with immunoSEQ multiplex PCR; TCRdb has only the in-frame clones, and not every one. The data contain some 240,000 clones, more than 15% of them singletons. No antigen has been identified for these receptors. Sequencing input: naive CD4+ T cells from blood. The receptors come from a man aged 25 to 40 with type 1 diabetes.

CDR3 sequence: CAWSHQPSYEQYF. In nucleotides, the CDR3 is TGTGCCTGGAGTCACCAGCCCTCCTACGAGCAGTACTTC. The chain employs TRBV30 and TRBJ2-7; no clear D gene. CDR1 and CDR2 from the germline V gene are GTSNPN and SVGIG (reference sequence). This CDR3 is 13 amino acids long. V shed 2 bases and J shed 0 bases, with 8 bases lying between them.

This clone was observed a handful of times. This chain links TRBV29-1 with TRBJ1-2; D is uncertain. The ends were cut back, 4 bases at V and 8 bases at J, with 20 bases in the middle. The CDR3 covers 14 residues. In germline, CDR1 is SQVTM, CDR2 ANQGSEA. The CDR3 coding sequence is TGCAGCGTTGTAGGAAGTTGGCAGTATGAAGGCTACACCTTC. Translation gives CSVVGSWQYEGYTF.

This clone was seen a few times. This specimen includes other DNA sequences encoding the same CDR3. The chain employs TRBV29-1 and TRBJ2-5, with 9 positions matching TRBD1. The CDR3 is 12 residues long. V lost 6 bases, J lost 5 bases, and 4 bases stayed unmatched. CDR1 and CDR2 from the germline V gene are SQVTM and ANQGSEA. The DNA for the CDR3 is TGCAGCGTCCGGACAGGGGAGGAGACCCAGTACTTC. Amino acids: CSVRTGEETQYF.

The table lists this clone with many counts. The chain recombines TRBV29-1 with TRBJ2-5; D might be TRBD2 (6 bases). CDR1 is SQVTM, CDR2 ANQGSEA, per germline. V gave up 5 bases and J gave up 0 bases, with 10 bases separating them. The CDR3 runs 13 residues. The CDR3 spells CSVPGGNQETQYF. CDR3 sequence (DNA): TGCAGCGTTCCAGGCGGGAACCAAGAGACCCAGTACTTC.

CDR3 sequence: CAIRPRGYNEQFF. For the CDR3, the DNA is TGTGCCATCAGACCCAGGGGGTACAATGAGCAGTTCTTC. This chain joins TRBV10-3 and TRBJ2-1, with TRBD1 matching over 7 bases. V lost 6 bases to trimming and J lost 4 bases; unmatched junction nucleotides: 3. The CDR3 covers 13 residues. Germline loops: CDR1 ENHRY, CDR2 SYGVKD.

This clone was seen a few times. The chain carries TRBV6-1 and TRBJ2-1, with 9 nucleotides matching TRBD1. The germline V gene has CDR1 MNHNS and CDR2 SASEGT. The CDR3 is 16 residues long. Trimming cost V 3 bases and J 7 bases; bases outside gene matches: 10. In DNA, the CDR3 is TGTGCCAGCAGTGACACAGGGGGCGCCGATGAGAATGAGCAGTTCTTC. This sequence encodes CASSDTGGADENEQFF.

This clone showed up just a few times. CDR3 nucleotide sequence: TGTGCCAGCAGCTGGGGGCGGGAGAGGATAGATACGCAGTATTTT. Translating gives CASSWGRERIDTQYF. This sequence joins TRBV2 and TRBJ2-3; TRBD2 is a possible D gene (7 bases). The germline V gene encodes CDR1 SNHLY and CDR2 FYNNEI. The CDR3 contains 15 residues. Trimming removed 6 bases from V and 5 bases from J, with 18 bases in between. Together with reference TRBV2 and TRBJ2-3, the CDR3 gives the full variable domain: EPEVTQTPSHQVTQMGQEVILRCVPISNHLYFYWYRQILGQKVEFLVSFYNNEISEKSEIFDDQFSVERPDGSNFTLKIRSTKLEDSAMYFCASSWGRERIDTQYFGPGTRLTVL.

The chain employs TRBV10-3 and TRBJ2-7; TRBD1 agrees at 9 bases. J gave up 0 bases and V 8 bases, and 5 bases lay outside the gene matches. Germline V CDR1 and CDR2: ENHRY, SYGVKD. This CDR3 is built from 14 residues. CDR3 protein: CAIGGQGNSYEQYF. The CDR3 bases are TGTGCCATCGGGGGACAGGGAAACTCCTACGAGCAGTACTTC.

This clone occurred a few times. The gene calls are TRBV28 and TRBJ1-1, with D tentatively TRBD1 (6 bases). The CDR3 length is 13 residues. CDR1 is MDHEN, CDR2 SYDVKM, per germline. Trimming took 3 bases from V and 6 from J, leaving 11 bases between them. The DNA for the CDR3 is TGTGCCAGCAGTTTGGGACCAGGGGCTGAAGCTTTCTTT. It yields the protein CASSLGPGAEAFF.

This clone was picked up a small number of times. This rearrangement joins TRBV27 to TRBJ2-3; D uncertain. Germline values: CDR1 MNHEY, CDR2 SMNVEV (reference sequence). V dropped 0 bases and J dropped 5 bases, with 12 bases sitting between them. This CDR3 has 15 amino acids. The DNA for the CDR3 is TGTGCCAGCAGTTTATCGCCCGGCCGCCTAGATACGCAGTATTTT. Amino acid sequence: CASSLSPGRLDTQYF.

A few counts support this clone. The chain is built from TRBV6-5 and TRBJ2-3, with D possibly matching TRBD1 (6 bases). V gave up 4 bases and J gave up 6 bases, with 20 bases separating them. The CDR3 runs to 16 residues. Germline-derived CDR1 and CDR2 are MNHEY and SVGAGI. This chain's CDR3 is CASSFETTGGADTQYF. The CDR3, as DNA: TGTGCCAGCAGTTTTGAAACGACAGGCGGCGCGGATACGCAGTATTTT.

This clone turned up a few times. J is TRBJ2-4 and V is TRBV14; D gene ambiguous. This CDR3 comprises 15 residues. V was pared by 2 bases and J by 0 bases, with 8 bases between. Per germline, CDR1 SGHDN and CDR2 FVKESK. The CDR3 coding sequence is TGTGCCAGCAGCCAACAGGACCGAGCCAAAAACATTCAGTACTTC. Amino acids: CASSQQDRAKNIQYF. Based on the CDR3 plus reference TRBV14 and TRBJ2-4, the full variable domain is EAGVTQFPSHSVIEKGQTVTLRCDPISGHDNLYWYRRVMGKEIKFLLHFVKESKQDESGMPNNRFLAERTGGTYSTLKVQPAELEDSGVYFCASSQQDRAKNIQYFGAGTRLSVL.

This clone occurred a few times. The rearrangement uses TRBV30 and TRBJ2-1, with a tentative D call TRBD2 (5 bases). There are 13 residues in the CDR3. V lost 2 bases, J lost 7 bases, and 12 bases lay in between. Germline assignment: CDR1 GTSNPN and CDR2 SVGIG (reference sequence). CDR3 sequence (DNA): TGTGCCTGGAGTAGGCTAGCACGGAATGAGCAGTTCTTC. Its translation: CAWSRLARNEQFF.

This clone was found a few times. V usage is TRBV10-3 and J usage is TRBJ1-1; D is possibly TRBD1 (5 bases). The CDR3 extends over 13 amino acids. The V end was cut by 6 bases, the J end by 0 bases, with 8 bases between. Germline values: CDR1 ENHRY, CDR2 SYGVKD. The DNA of the CDR3 is TGTGCCATCAGCTTGACAGTGAACACTGAAGCTTTCTTT. Its protein product is CAISLTVNTEAFF.

The chain joins TRBV28 to TRBJ2-7; TRBD2 might be the D (7 bases). The ends were cut back, 6 bases at V and 8 bases at J, with 14 bases in the middle. Germline lookup yields CDR1 MDHEN and CDR2 SYDVKM. This CDR3 has 12 amino acids. CDR3 region: CASSLQGGKQYF. DNA for the CDR3: TGTGCCAGCAGCTTACAGGGAGGGAAGCAGTACTTC.

In its sample, this clone was seen a few times. The rearrangement uses TRBV7-9 and TRBJ1-5, with 8 bases matching TRBD1. The V segment lost 5 bases and the J segment 9 bases; nucleotides outside the gene matches: 12. Germline-derived CDR1 and CDR2 are SEHNR and FQNEAQ (reference sequence). The CDR3 length is 15 residues. CDR3 nucleotide sequence: TGTGCCAGCAGCCCCCTGGGGGGACAGGAAAGGCCCCAGCATTTT. It is translated as CASSPLGGQERPQHF.

As regards this clone: Other DNA sequences of this sample code for an identical CDR3. The chain links TRBV12-5 to TRBJ2-3; no clear D. The V and J ends lost 3 bases and 2 bases respectively, with 0 bases between them. The CDR3 runs to 11 residues. CDR1 is LGHNT, CDR2 FRNRAP, per germline. In DNA, the CDR3 is TGTGCTAGTGGTTTCACAGATACGCAGTATTTT. It yields the protein CASGFTDTQYF.

The V and J genes are TRBV29-1 and TRBJ2-3, with D hard to call. There are 12 residues in the CDR3. Deletions cut 4 bases from V and 2 bases from J, with 7 bases between. Germline CDR1 and CDR2: SQVTM and ANQGSEA. As DNA, the CDR3 is TGCAGCGTTGTGAAGGACACAGATACGCAGTATTTT. It encodes CSVVKDTDTQYF.

The rearrangement links TRBV5-4 to TRBJ2-1, with 11 bases that match TRBD2. The CDR3 is 14 amino acids. CDR1 SGHNT and CDR2 YYREEE come from the germline V gene (reference sequence). Trimming cost V 3 bases and J 5 bases; bases outside gene matches: 1. DNA of the CDR3: TGTGCCAGCAGCTCGGGACTAGCGGACAATGAGCAGTTCTTC. Its translation: CASSSGLADNEQFF.

This clone was seen a handful of times. The V and J genes are TRBV10-3 and TRBJ2-5; 7 bases are a match to TRBD1. The V gene's germline CDR1 is ENHRY and CDR2 SYGVKD. The CDR3 extends over 14 amino acids. V trimming: 3 bases; J trimming: 3 bases; junction bases outside the gene matches: 4. The CDR3 spells CAISDTGQEETQYF. CDR3 nucleotides: TGTGCCATCAGTGACACTGGACAGGAAGAGACCCAGTACTTC.

V usage is TRBV30 and J usage is TRBJ2-2; D might be TRBD2 (5 bases). The CDR3 sequence is 12 residues long. Germline V gene sequence: CDR1 GTSNPN, CDR2 SVGIG (reference sequence). V dropped 2 bases and J dropped 7 bases, with 8 bases sitting between them. The CDR3 is CAWSTSGGELFF. In nucleotides, the CDR3 is TGTGCCTGGAGTACTAGTGGCGGGGAGCTGTTTTTT.